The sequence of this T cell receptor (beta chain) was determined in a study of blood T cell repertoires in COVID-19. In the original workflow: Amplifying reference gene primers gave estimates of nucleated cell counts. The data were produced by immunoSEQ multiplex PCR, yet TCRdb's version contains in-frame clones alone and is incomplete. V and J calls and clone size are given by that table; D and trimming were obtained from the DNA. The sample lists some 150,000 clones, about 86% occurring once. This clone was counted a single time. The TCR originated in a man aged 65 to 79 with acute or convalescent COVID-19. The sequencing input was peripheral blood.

This CDR3 reads CASSLGGGATYEQYF. The CDR3 DNA follows: TGTGCCAGCAGCTTGGGTGGGGGGGCCACCTACGAGCAGTACTTC. V and J are TRBV5-4 and TRBJ2-7; maybe TRBD2 (7 bases). Germline lookup yields CDR1 SGHNT and CDR2 YYREEE (reference sequence). The germline V and J ends were trimmed by 0 bases and 2 bases, with 12 bases remaining between them. The CDR3 contains 15 residues. The full variable domain, with the rest looked up from reference TRBV5-4 and TRBJ2-7, is ETGVTQSPTHLIKTRGQQVTLRCSSQSGHNTVSWYQQALGQGPQFIFQYYREEENGRGNFPPRFSGLQFPNYSSELNVNALELDDSALYLCASSLGGGATYEQYFGPGTRLTVT.